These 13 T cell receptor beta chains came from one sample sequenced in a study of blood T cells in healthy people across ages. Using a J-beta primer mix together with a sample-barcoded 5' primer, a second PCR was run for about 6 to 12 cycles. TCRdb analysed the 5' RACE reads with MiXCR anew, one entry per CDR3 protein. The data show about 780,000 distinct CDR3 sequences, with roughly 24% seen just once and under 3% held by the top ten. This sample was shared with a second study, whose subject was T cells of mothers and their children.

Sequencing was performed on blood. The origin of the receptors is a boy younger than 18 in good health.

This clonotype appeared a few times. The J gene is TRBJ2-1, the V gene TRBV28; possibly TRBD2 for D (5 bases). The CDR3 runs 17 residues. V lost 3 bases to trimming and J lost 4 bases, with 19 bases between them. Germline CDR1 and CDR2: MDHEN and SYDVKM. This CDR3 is CASSLPAEDHLYNEQFF. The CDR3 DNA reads TGTGCCAGCAGTTTGCCAGCGGAGGACCATCTTTACAATGAGCAGTTCTTC.

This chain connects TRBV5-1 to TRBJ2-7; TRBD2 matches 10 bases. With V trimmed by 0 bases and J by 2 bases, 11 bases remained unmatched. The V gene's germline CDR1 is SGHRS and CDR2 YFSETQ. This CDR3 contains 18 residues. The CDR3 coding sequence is TGCGCCAGCAGCTTGGCCAAACTCTCTAGCGGGGGTACCTACGAGCAGTACTTC. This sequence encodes CASSLAKLSSGGTYEQYF. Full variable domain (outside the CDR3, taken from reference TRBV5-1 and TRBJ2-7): KAGVTQTPRYLIKTRGQQVTLSCSPISGHRSVSWYQQTPGQGLQFLFEYFSETQRNKGNFPGRFSGRQFSNSRSEMNVSTLELGDSALYLCASSLAKLSSGGTYEQYFGPGTRLTVT.

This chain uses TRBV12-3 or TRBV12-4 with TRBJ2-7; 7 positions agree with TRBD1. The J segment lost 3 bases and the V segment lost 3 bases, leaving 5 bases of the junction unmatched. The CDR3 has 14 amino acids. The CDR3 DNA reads TGTGCCAGCAGTTTGAATGGGGACAGCTACGAGCAGTACTTC. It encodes CASSLNGDSYEQYF.

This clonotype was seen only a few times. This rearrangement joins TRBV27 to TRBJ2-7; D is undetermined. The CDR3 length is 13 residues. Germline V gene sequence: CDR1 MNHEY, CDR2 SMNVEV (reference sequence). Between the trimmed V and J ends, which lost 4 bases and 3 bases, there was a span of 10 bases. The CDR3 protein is CASSSTRYYEQYF. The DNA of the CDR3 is TGTGCCAGCAGTTCAACCCGTTACTACGAGCAGTACTTC.

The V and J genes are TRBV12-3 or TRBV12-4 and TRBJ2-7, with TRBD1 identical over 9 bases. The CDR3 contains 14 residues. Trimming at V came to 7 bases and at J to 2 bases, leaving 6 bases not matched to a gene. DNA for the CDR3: TGTGCCAGCACCTGGGGGACAGGGACCTACGAGCAGTACTTC. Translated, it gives CASTWGTGTYEQYF.

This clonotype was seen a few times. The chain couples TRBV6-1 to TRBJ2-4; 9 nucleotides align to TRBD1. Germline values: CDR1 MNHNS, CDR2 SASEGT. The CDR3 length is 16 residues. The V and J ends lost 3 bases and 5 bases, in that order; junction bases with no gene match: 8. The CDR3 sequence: CASSENRDRVQNIQYF. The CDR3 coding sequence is TGTGCCAGCAGTGAGAACCGGGACAGGGTTCAAAACATTCAGTACTTC.

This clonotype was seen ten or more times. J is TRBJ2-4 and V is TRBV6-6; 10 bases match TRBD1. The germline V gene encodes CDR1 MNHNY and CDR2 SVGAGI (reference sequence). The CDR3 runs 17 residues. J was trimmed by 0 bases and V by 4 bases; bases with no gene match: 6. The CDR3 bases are TGTGCCAGCAGTTCTATCGACAGGGGGCTAGCCAAAAACATTCAGTACTTC. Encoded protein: CASSSIDRGLAKNIQYF.

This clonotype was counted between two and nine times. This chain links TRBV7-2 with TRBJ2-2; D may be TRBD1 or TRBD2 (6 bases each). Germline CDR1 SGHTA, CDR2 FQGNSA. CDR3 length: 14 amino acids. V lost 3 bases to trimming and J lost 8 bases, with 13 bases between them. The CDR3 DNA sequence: TGTGCCAGCAGCTTTCTCGGGGGCGTAGGGGAGCTGTTTTTT. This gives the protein CASSFLGGVGELFF.

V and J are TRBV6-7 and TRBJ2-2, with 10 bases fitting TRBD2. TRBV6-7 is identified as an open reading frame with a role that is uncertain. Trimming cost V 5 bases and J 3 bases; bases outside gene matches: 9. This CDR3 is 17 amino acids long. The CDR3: CASSTKTSGRYTGELFF. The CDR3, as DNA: TGTGCCAGCAGTACAAAGACTAGCGGGCGTTACACCGGGGAGCTGTTTTTT.

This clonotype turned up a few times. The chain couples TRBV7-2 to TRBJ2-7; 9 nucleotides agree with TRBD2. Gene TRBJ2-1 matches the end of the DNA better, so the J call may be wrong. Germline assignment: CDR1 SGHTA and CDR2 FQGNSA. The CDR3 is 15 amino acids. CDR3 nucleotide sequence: TGTGCCAGCAGCTTGAGTATAGCGGGGGTCAATGAGCAGTTCTTC. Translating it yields CASSLSIAGVNEQFF.

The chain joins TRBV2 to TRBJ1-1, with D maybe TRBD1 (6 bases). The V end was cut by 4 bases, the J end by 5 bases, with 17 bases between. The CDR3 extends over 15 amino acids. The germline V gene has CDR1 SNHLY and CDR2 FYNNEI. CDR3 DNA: TGTGCCAGCAGTGGCGTCGGGGGGCTGGGAACTGAAGCTTTCTTT. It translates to CASSGVGGLGTEAFF.

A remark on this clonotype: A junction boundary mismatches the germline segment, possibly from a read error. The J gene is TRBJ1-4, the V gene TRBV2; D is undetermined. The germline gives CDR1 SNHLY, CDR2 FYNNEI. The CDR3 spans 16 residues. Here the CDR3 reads CASSEDFGPEGENLFF. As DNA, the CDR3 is TGTGCCAGCAGTGAAGATTTTGGGCCCGAAGGTGAAAACCTGTTTTTT.

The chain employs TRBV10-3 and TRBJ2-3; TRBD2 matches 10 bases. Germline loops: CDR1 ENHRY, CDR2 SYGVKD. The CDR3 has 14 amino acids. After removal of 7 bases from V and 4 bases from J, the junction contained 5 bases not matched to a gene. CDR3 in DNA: TGTGCCATCACCCCTAGCGGGGGCCCAGATACGCAGTATTTT. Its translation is CAITPSGGPDTQYF.